This T cell receptor (beta chain) derives from a study of regulatory T cells in long-lasting Graves disease. There are 17 residues in the CDR3. CDR1 and CDR2 (germline): SGHAT, FQNNGV. Noted time point: newly diagnosed GD, antithyroid drugs for less than 3 months. There was RNA extracted from PBMCs, and the TCR library was made from it. Library construction for TCR beta used iRepertoire HTBI primers and Arm-PCR of CDR3 regions. One entry per CDR3 protein, called by TCRdb with MiXCR from the multiplex PCR reads. Here the sample spans 350,000 to 400,000 distinct CDR3 sequences, 15% to 19% being singletons.

This sequence joins TRBV11-2 and TRBJ2-7, with 9 bases fitting TRBD2. Matching the DNA end better, TRBJ2-5 makes the J call doubtful. The specimen was peripheral blood mononuclear cells (PBMCs), collected at new diagnosis, from a patient treated with antithyroid drugs. The source is a female donor with Graves disease. The CDR3 sequence is CASSYTILAGPGETQYF. The DNA of the CDR3 is TGTGCCAGCAGCTACACCATACTAGCGGGTCCCGGGGAGACCCAGTACTTC.